These 3 T cell receptor beta chains share one sample of origin, sequenced in a study of cytomegalovirus exposure and HLA in healthy donors. A multiplex PCR was run with 60 Vbeta primers and 13 Jbeta primers. Libraries were prepared by immunoSEQ multiplex PCR; TCRdb keeps only in-frame clonotypes and omits some of them. The sample contains 120,000 or so clones, about 83% of which appear only once. Sequenced: PBMCs. These receptors originate from a woman between 40 and 50 years old in good health and CMV-seropositive.

V and J are TRBV5-6 and TRBJ2-6; 13 positions match TRBD2. The germline CDR1 and CDR2 sequences are SGHDT and YYEEEE. Unmatched junction bases numbered 5, after V lost 4 bases and J lost 1 base. This CDR3 region has 18 residues. The CDR3 spells CASSRLAGGYSGANVLTF. As DNA, the CDR3 is TGTGCCAGCAGCCGACTAGCGGGGGGCTATTCTGGGGCCAACGTCCTGACTTTC.

This clone came up a few times. The CDR3 reads CASSNFLSGGYQSKNIQYF. CDR3 DNA sequence: TGTGCCAGCAGCAACTTTCTTTCAGGGGGTTATCAGTCCAAAAACATTCAGTACTTC. The rearrangement uses TRBV21-1 and TRBJ2-4; the DNA was not compared with TRBD1, the D call given in the table. TRBV21-1 is a pseudogene locus. This CDR3 comprises 19 residues.

J is TRBJ1-5 and V is TRBV6-1, with 10 bases identical to TRBD1. The germline V gene encodes CDR1 MNHNS and CDR2 SASEGT. CDR3 length: 17 residues. The V gene end was trimmed by 4 bases and the J gene end by 4 bases; junction bases not matched to a gene: 10. This CDR3 reads CASSAILGQGRNQPQHF. CDR3 coding DNA: TGTGCCAGCAGTGCCATTTTGGGACAGGGGAGGAATCAGCCCCAGCATTTT.